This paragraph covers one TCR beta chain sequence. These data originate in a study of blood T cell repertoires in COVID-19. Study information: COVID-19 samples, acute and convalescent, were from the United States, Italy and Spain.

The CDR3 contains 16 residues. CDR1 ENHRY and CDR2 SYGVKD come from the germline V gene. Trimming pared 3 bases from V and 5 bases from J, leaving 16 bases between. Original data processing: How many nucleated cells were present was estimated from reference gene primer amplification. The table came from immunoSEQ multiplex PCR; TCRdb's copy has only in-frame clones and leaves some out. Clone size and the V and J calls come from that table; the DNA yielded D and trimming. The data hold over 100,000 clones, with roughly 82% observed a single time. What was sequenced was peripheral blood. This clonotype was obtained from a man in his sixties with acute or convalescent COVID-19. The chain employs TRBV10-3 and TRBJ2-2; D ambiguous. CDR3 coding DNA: TGTGCCATCAGTGAATCCAGTGGAGTGATGACCGGGGAGCTGTTTTTT. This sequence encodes CAISESSGVMTGELFF.